The 20 T cell receptor beta chains presented below share a single source sample, sequenced in a study of cytomegalovirus exposure and HLA in healthy donors. Assay: immunoSEQ multiplex PCR; the TCRdb copy retains only in-frame clones and omits some. The profile covers about 150,000 clones, with 85% to 90% appearing a single time and over 3% taken by the ten largest. Input material: PBMCs. The receptors originated from a woman under 30 in good health and CMV-seropositive.

The V call is TRBV7-2, the J call TRBJ2-7, with 9 bases lining up with TRBD1. V shed 4 bases, J shed 4 bases, and the junction held 5 bases outside the gene matches. Germline assignment: CDR1 SGHTA and CDR2 FQGNSA. The CDR3 is 14 residues long. CDR3 in DNA: TGTGCCAGCAGCTCCGGGACAGGGACGTACGAGCAGTACTTC. It translates to CASSSGTGTYEQYF.

This clone was counted a single time. This chain joins TRBV28 and TRBJ2-1; 8 positions agree with TRBD1. Losses at the gene ends were 4 bases for V and 1 base for J; bases not matched to a gene: 3. The germline CDR1 and CDR2 sequences are MDHEN and SYDVKM. This CDR3 comprises 15 residues. CDR3 in amino acids: CASSSQGASYNEQFF. The CDR3 DNA reads as TGTGCCAGCAGTTCCCAGGGGGCGTCCTACAATGAGCAGTTCTTC.

J is TRBJ2-3 and V is TRBV7-3; perhaps TRBD2 as D (5 bases). Germline loops: CDR1 SGHTA, CDR2 FQGTGA. The CDR3 is 12 residues long. The ends were cut back, 6 bases at V and 2 bases at J, with 6 bases in the middle. The chain's CDR3 is CASSLATDTQYF. The CDR3 coding sequence is TGTGCCAGCAGTCTAGCCACAGATACGCAGTATTTT.

The chain employs TRBV11-3 and TRBJ2-5; 7 positions match TRBD1. V gave up 1 base and J gave up 3 bases; unmatched junction bases: 8. The CDR3 is made up of 16 amino acids. Germline V gives CDR1 SGHNT, CDR2 YENEEA. CDR3 in amino acids: CASSLGRQGREETQYF. As DNA, the CDR3 is TGTGCCAGCAGCTTAGGGAGACAGGGTAGGGAAGAGACCCAGTACTTC.

The rearrangement links TRBV7-9 to TRBJ2-3; 7 bases agree with TRBD1. CDR1 is SEHNR and CDR2 is FQNEAQ in the germline V gene (reference sequence). The length of the CDR3 is 11 residues. Germline trimming cut 4 bases from V and 10 bases from J; bases unmatched to any gene: 2. The CDR3 DNA reads as TGTGCCAGCAGCTACGGACAGGCGCAGTATTTT. It encodes CASSYGQAQYF.

The chain uses TRBV11-3 and TRBJ2-2, with D perhaps matching TRBD1 (6 bases). The CDR3 is 13 residues long. Per germline, CDR1 SGHNT and CDR2 YENEEA. V lost 11 bases to trimming and J lost 2 bases, with 12 bases between them. This chain's CDR3 is CAHGGYNTGELFF. The CDR3 DNA follows: TGTGCCCATGGGGGCTATAACACCGGGGAGCTGTTTTTT.

The chain has TRBV18 and TRBJ2-7; D perhaps matches TRBD2 (5 bases). The length of the CDR3 is 14 residues. Germline CDR1 KGHSH, CDR2 LQKENI. V lost 2 bases and J 2 bases, leaving 10 bases between the germline ends. CDR3 sequence (DNA): TGTGCCAGCTCACCAATGGCTAGCACCTACGAGCAGTACTTC. This gives the protein CASSPMASTYEQYF.

J is TRBJ2-5 and V is TRBV7-3; 8 nucleotides line up with TRBD1. Trimming at V came to 6 bases and at J to 7 bases, leaving 7 bases not matched to a gene. The germline V gene has CDR1 SGHTA and CDR2 FQGTGA. The CDR3 extends over 13 amino acids. CDR3: CASSFDRGGTQYF. In nucleotides, the CDR3 is TGTGCCAGCAGTTTCGACAGGGGCGGGACCCAGTACTTC.

The chain links TRBV5-1 to TRBJ2-1, with 9 nucleotides matching TRBD2. CDR1 SGHRS and CDR2 YFSETQ come from the germline V gene. CDR3 length: 19 amino acids. After removal of 1 base from V and 4 bases from J, the junction contained 15 bases not matched to a gene. CDR3 region: CASSLSPRVTSGAYNEQFF. CDR3 in DNA: TGCGCCAGCAGCTTGTCCCCTCGGGTGACTAGCGGAGCATACAATGAGCAGTTCTTC.

This clone was recorded once. V gene TRBV6-5 combines with J gene TRBJ2-7; D not certain. CDR1 and CDR2 (germline): MNHEY, SVGAGI. The CDR3 loop spans 16 amino acids. Deletions cut 0 bases from V and 2 bases from J, with 14 bases between. CDR3 sequence reads: CASSYSGQAIPYEQYF. Written as DNA, the CDR3 is TGTGCCAGCAGTTACTCGGGCCAGGCCATTCCCTACGAGCAGTACTTC.

The CDR3 is CASSQGRLAGVGETQYF. As DNA, the CDR3 is TGCGCCAGCAGCCAAGGTCGACTAGCGGGAGTGGGGGAGACCCAGTACTTC. The genes are TRBV4-1 and TRBJ2-5, with 12 bases lining up with TRBD2. Germline V CDR1 and CDR2: MGHRA, YSYEKL. Trimming cost V 1 base and J 5 bases; bases outside gene matches: 8. The CDR3 covers 17 residues.

The chain couples TRBV7-2 to TRBJ2-2, with D perhaps TRBD2 (5 bases). Germline CDR1 is SGHTA and CDR2 is FQGNSA. The V end was cut by 5 bases, the J end by 5 bases, with 12 bases between. The CDR3 has 14 residues. The CDR3 sequence: CASSPGPGTGELFF. The CDR3 region has the DNA TGTGCCAGCAGCCCCGGGCCGGGAACCGGGGAGCTGTTTTTT.

A single count supports this clone. This chain uses TRBV25-1 with TRBJ1-5, with 7 nucleotides matching TRBD1. The CDR3 is 15 amino acids. Germline lookup yields CDR1 MGHDK and CDR2 SYGVNS. Losses at the gene ends were 3 bases for V and 4 bases for J; bases not matched to a gene: 6. The DNA of the CDR3 is TGTGCCAGCAGTGAGGCGGGACAGCCTAATCAGCCCCAGCATTTT. It is translated as CASSEAGQPNQPQHF.

The CDR3 coding sequence is TGTGCCAGCTCCCGATTGAAGACAGGGGGGAATGAAAAACTGTTTTTT. Amino acid sequence: CASSRLKTGGNEKLFF. V is TRBV18 and J is TRBJ1-4, with 9 nucleotides matching TRBD1. CDR3 length equals 16 residues. The V gene's germline CDR1 is KGHSH and CDR2 LQKENI. With V trimmed by 6 bases and J by 5 bases, 10 bases remained unmatched.

This clone was recorded a few times. The rearrangement uses TRBV5-4 and TRBJ2-7; 12 bases are shared with TRBD2. This CDR3 contains 15 residues. Germline values: CDR1 SGHNT, CDR2 YYREEE (reference sequence). J gave up 3 bases and V 3 bases, and 4 bases lay outside the gene matches. The CDR3: CASSSPGLAGYEQYF. CDR3 in DNA: TGTGCCAGCAGCTCCCCGGGACTAGCGGGCTACGAGCAGTACTTC.

This clone was seen more than once but under ten times. V gene TRBV4-1 combines with J gene TRBJ1-3; D gene uncertain. From germline, CDR1 is MGHRA and CDR2 YSYEKL. The CDR3 totals 14 residues. The V gene lost 9 bases and the J gene lost 6 bases, with 18 bases spanning the gap. The CDR3, as DNA: TGCGCCAGTAATCCGTCGACAAGTGAAAACACCATATATTTT. Amino acid sequence: CASNPSTSENTIYF.

The chain links TRBV19 to TRBJ1-1; tentatively, D is TRBD1 (6 bases). Germline lookup yields CDR1 LNHDA and CDR2 SQIVND (reference sequence). The CDR3 is made up of 13 amino acids. Trimming removed 4 bases from V and 5 bases from J, with 11 bases in between. The CDR3 region is CASSTQGSTEAFF. The CDR3, as DNA: TGTGCCAGTAGTACGCAGGGGAGTACTGAAGCTTTCTTT.

This sequence joins TRBV9 and TRBJ2-2; 7 positions agree with TRBD1. This CDR3 is 15 amino acids long. Germline V gene data show CDR1 as SGDLS and CDR2 as YYNGEE. Trimming at V came to 4 bases and at J to 3 bases, leaving 6 bases not matched to a gene. CDR3 loop: CASSPRDSYTGELFF. The CDR3, as DNA: TGTGCCAGCAGCCCCAGGGACAGTTACACCGGGGAGCTGTTTTTT. The variable domain in full, with the rest retrieved from reference TRBV9 and TRBJ2-2, is DSGVTQTPKHLITATGQRVTLRCSPRSGDLSVYWYQQSLDQGLQFLIQYYNGEERAKGNILERFSAQQFPDLHSELNLSSLELGDSALYFCASSPRDSYTGELFFGEGSRLTVL.

J is TRBJ2-7 and V is TRBV6-5; possibly TRBD2 for D (6 bases). V was trimmed by 6 bases and J by 3 bases, leaving 12 bases between them. The V gene's germline CDR1 is MNHEY and CDR2 SVGAGI. The CDR3 spans 13 residues. The CDR3 nucleotides are TGTGCCAGCAGACCCCCCGGGGGCTACGAGCAGTACTTC. This translates into CASRPPGGYEQYF.

The V call is TRBV4-1, the J call TRBJ2-1; weak D call: TRBD1 (6 bases). Germline CDR1 reads MGHRA; CDR2 reads YSYEKL. The CDR3 spans 19 residues. V was trimmed by 1 base and J by 0 bases, leaving 19 bases between them. The CDR3 DNA is TGCGCCAGCAGCCAAGTCCCGGGACAAGGCCTTAGCTCCTACAATGAGCAGTTCTTC. Translating it yields CASSQVPGQGLSSYNEQFF.